The source of this T cell receptor (beta chain) is a study of siplizumab effects on memory and regulatory T cells. Study results and caveats: Naive-or-memory phenotypes were unassignable for roughly 75-95% of proliferating CD4+ or CD8+ clones.

Some clones are missing from TCRdb's copy, which holds only in-frame ones; the method was immunoSEQ multiplex PCR. The data hold about 91,000 clones, with roughly 95% observed a single time. On this clone: Its antigen is currently unknown.

V was shortened by 0 bases and J by 9 bases, with 18 bases between the two germline ends. The CDR3 has 15 residues. The germline V gene has CDR1 GTSNPN and CDR2 SVGIG (reference sequence). This TCR came from a human donor in good health. The sample consisted of naive CD4+ T cells sorted from blood. The chain uses TRBV30 and TRBJ2-1; D possibly uses TRBD1 or TRBD2 (5 bases each). The CDR3 nucleotides read TGTGCCTGGAGTGTACAGGTAGCGCGGGCCGGTGAGCAGTTCTTC. Translating it yields CAWSVQVARAGEQFF.